The 23 T cell receptor beta chains reported below all come from one sample, sequenced in a study of cytomegalovirus exposure and HLA in healthy donors (dated by TCRdb to about 2017). The library was prepared using the immunoSEQ multiplex PCR assay. For the multiplex PCR, a mixture combining 60 forward primers for TCR Vbeta segments and 13 reverse primers for TCR Jbeta segments was used. Not all clones reach the TCRdb copy of this immuneACCESS table, which keeps in-frame sequences only. Checked studies attribute under half of the gap to unresolved V genes and leave the rest unexplained. A total of approximately 110,000 clones appear in this sample, around 70% of them only once. 4.1% of the sample lies in the top ten. The sample was PBMCs. These TCRs come from a woman between 40 and 55 years old in good health and CMV-seronegative.

The chain is built from TRBV5-6 and TRBJ1-1; no reliable D call. V was clipped by 4 bases and J by 1 base, with 14 bases between them. This CDR3 comprises 15 residues. Germline V gene data show CDR1 as SGHDT and CDR2 as YYEEEE. Here the CDR3 reads CASSPRWSGNTEAFF. The CDR3 nucleotides read TGTGCCAGCAGCCCGAGATGGTCTGGGAACACTGAAGCTTTCTTT.

The rearrangement uses TRBV7-3 and TRBJ2-3; 12 bases align to TRBD2. CDR1 SGHTA and CDR2 FQGTGA come from the germline V gene. The V segment lost 4 bases and the J segment 3 bases; nucleotides outside the gene matches: 5. This CDR3 has 16 amino acids. CDR3 residues: CASSSELAGGTDTQYF. CDR3 in DNA: TGTGCCAGCAGCTCCGAACTAGCGGGGGGAACAGATACGCAGTATTTT.

This chain links TRBV4-2 with TRBJ2-1, with 8 bases lining up with TRBD2. J lost 4 bases, V lost 2 bases, and 7 bases had no gene match. This CDR3 region has 16 residues. The germline V gene has CDR1 LGHNA and CDR2 YNFKEQ. CDR3 nucleotide sequence: TGTGCCAGCAGCCAAAATCTCGGGAGGGCGTACAATGAGCAGTTCTTC. It specifies CASSQNLGRAYNEQFF.

This clone was recorded only once. The CDR3 DNA reads TGTGCCAGCAGCCAAGGACAGGGAGAGTATGGCTACACCTTC. Amino acids: CASSQGQGEYGYTF. This sequence joins TRBV14 and TRBJ1-2; 7 bases are a match to TRBD1. After removal of 1 base from V and 5 bases from J, the junction contained 4 bases not matched to a gene. Germline V CDR1 and CDR2: SGHDN, FVKESK. The CDR3 runs 14 residues.

The J gene is TRBJ2-7, the V gene TRBV7-9; TRBD1 matches 10 bases. Trimming took 5 bases from V and 7 from J; bases not matched to a gene: 14. This CDR3 comprises 16 residues. Germline-derived CDR1 and CDR2 are SEHNR and FQNEAQ (reference sequence). The CDR3 sequence: CASSPSGDRGPGEQYF. CDR3 bases: TGTGCCAGCAGCCCCTCGGGGGACAGGGGACCTGGGGAGCAGTACTTC.

This chain links TRBV5-4 with TRBJ1-2; 7 nucleotides agree with TRBD1. Germline loops: CDR1 SGHNT, CDR2 YYREEE (reference sequence). The CDR3 length is 14 residues. Losses at the gene ends were 5 bases for V and 5 bases for J; bases not matched to a gene: 9. In nucleotides, the CDR3 is TGTGCCAGCAGGACCGGGACAGCAACTTATGGCTACACCTTC. Its translation: CASRTGTATYGYTF. Full variable domain (missing parts from reference TRBV5-4 and TRBJ1-2): ETGVTQSPTHLIKTRGQQVTLRCSSQSGHNTVSWYQQALGQGPQFIFQYYREEENGRGNFPPRFSGLQFPNYSSELNVNALELDDSALYLCASRTGTATYGYTFGSGTRLTVV.

J is TRBJ1-5 and V is TRBV10-3; the match to TRBD1 covers 7 bases. The CDR3 is made up of 14 amino acids. Germline V gene sequence: CDR1 ENHRY, CDR2 SYGVKD. V lost 6 bases to trimming and J lost 1 base; unmatched junction nucleotides: 3. DNA of the CDR3: TGTGCCATCAGCCCGGGACAGAGCAATCAGCCCCAGCATTTT. Its protein product is CAISPGQSNQPQHF.

The chain combines TRBV2 with TRBJ2-1, with TRBD2 as a possible D gene (6 bases). CDR1 is SNHLY and CDR2 is FYNNEI in the germline V gene. The CDR3 covers 13 residues. Deletions cut 7 bases from V and 6 bases from J, with 13 bases between. CDR3 DNA sequence: TGTGCCAGCACAGCGGGTAGGGTCAATGAGCAGTTCTTC. This translates into CASTAGRVNEQFF. Using reference TRBV2 and TRBJ2-1 for the parts outside the CDR3, the full variable domain is EPEVTQTPSHQVTQMGQEVILRCVPISNHLYFYWYRQILGQKVEFLVSFYNNEISEKSEIFDDQFSVERPDGSNFTLKIRSTKLEDSAMYFCASTAGRVNEQFFGPGTRLTVL.

The chain uses TRBV11-2 and TRBJ2-7; the D is unclear. CDR3 length: 11 amino acids. CDR1 and CDR2 (germline): SGHAT, FQNNGV. With 6 bases removed from V and 6 bases from J, the gap between germline ends came to 9 bases. The CDR3, as DNA: TGTGCCAGCAGACGAGGTCTCGAGCAGTACTTC. This gives the protein CASRRGLEQYF.

This clone was found a few times. In the same sample, other DNA sequences code for this CDR3. The chain recombines TRBV9 with TRBJ2-5, with TRBD2 identical over 11 bases. Germline CDR1 SGDLS, CDR2 YYNGEE. After removal of 2 bases from V and 4 bases from J, the junction contained 4 bases not matched to a gene. This CDR3 region has 15 residues. The CDR3 DNA follows: TGTGCCAGCAGCGTTAGCGGGGGGGCCGGAGAGACCCAGTACTTC. Translated: CASSVSGGAGETQYF.

This clone was detected a few times. The V and J genes are TRBV11-2 and TRBJ2-5; D may be TRBD2 (6 bases). V gave up 5 bases and J gave up 0 bases, with 7 bases separating them. The CDR3 has 13 amino acids. Germline V lookup: CDR1 SGHAT, CDR2 FQNNGV. CDR3 coding DNA: TGTGCCAGCAGCCGGGGGAACCAAGAGACCCAGTACTTC. Protein product: CASSRGNQETQYF.

The chain combines TRBV2 with TRBJ2-4; the match to TRBD2 covers 9 bases. With 8 bases clipped from V and 0 bases from J, the junction kept 11 bases outside the gene matches. Germline V CDR1 and CDR2: SNHLY, FYNNEI. The CDR3 is made up of 17 amino acids. This CDR3 is CASGEVIAGVAKNIQYF. CDR3 DNA: TGTGCCAGCGGGGAAGTGATAGCGGGGGTAGCCAAAAACATTCAGTACTTC.

This clone was counted between two and nine times. The chain uses TRBV7-2 and TRBJ1-6, with TRBD1 matching over 9 bases. CDR1 is SGHTA and CDR2 is FQGNSA in the germline V gene. J lost 9 bases, V lost 1 base, and 7 bases had no gene match. The CDR3 contains 16 residues. In DNA, the CDR3 is TGTGCCAGCAGCTTAGGGGGACAGGGTACAAGTTCACCCCTCCACTTT. It yields the protein CASSLGGQGTSSPLHF.

J is TRBJ1-2 and V is TRBV6-4; 9 nucleotides line up with TRBD1. The CDR3 extends over 13 amino acids. Germline lookup yields CDR1 MRHNA and CDR2 SNTAGT. V gave up 6 bases and J gave up 4 bases; unmatched junction bases: 3. The CDR3 is CASRPGQGYGYTF. The CDR3 DNA reads as TGTGCCAGCAGACCGGGACAGGGCTATGGCTACACCTTC.

The chain couples TRBV5-8 to TRBJ1-1; D remains ambiguous. From germline, CDR1 is SGHTS and CDR2 YDEGEE. The CDR3 contains 13 residues. The V and J ends lost 2 bases and 1 base respectively, with 6 bases between them. The CDR3 DNA reads TGTGCCAGCAGCTTATACAGGAACACTGAAGCTTTCTTT. Its translation is CASSLYRNTEAFF.

The CDR3 spells CAISAGNQPQHF. The CDR3 DNA reads TGTGCCATCTCAGCGGGCAATCAGCCCCAGCATTTT. This chain links TRBV10-3 with TRBJ1-5, with D hard to call. V shed 8 bases and J shed 2 bases, with 7 bases lying between them. The CDR3 extends over 12 amino acids. Germline assignment: CDR1 ENHRY and CDR2 SYGVKD.

The gene calls are TRBV10-3 and TRBJ2-2; 10 nucleotides line up with TRBD1. Germline V gene lookup returns CDR1 ENHRY and CDR2 SYGVKD. V dropped 9 bases and J dropped 1; count of bases not matched to a gene: 5. This CDR3 is built from 15 residues. The CDR3 region is CAMGTGDQNTGELFF. The CDR3, as DNA: TGTGCCATGGGGACAGGGGACCAGAACACCGGGGAGCTGTTTTTT.

This clone was seen at least ten times. This chain uses TRBV2 with TRBJ1-4; the D gene is possibly TRBD1 (5 bases). The V end was cut by 7 bases, the J end by 7 bases, with 16 bases between. Germline V gene lookup returns CDR1 SNHLY and CDR2 FYNNEI. The CDR3 totals 14 residues. DNA for the CDR3: TGTGCCAGCAAGAGGTGGAGGGGTGGTGAAAAACTGTTTTTT. Translated, it gives CASKRWRGGEKLFF. Full variable domain (missing parts from reference TRBV2 and TRBJ1-4): EPEVTQTPSHQVTQMGQEVILRCVPISNHLYFYWYRQILGQKVEFLVSFYNNEISEKSEIFDDQFSVERPDGSNFTLKIRSTKLEDSAMYFCASKRWRGGEKLFFGSGTQLSVL.

The gene calls are TRBV9 and TRBJ2-1; 11 bases map to TRBD2. There are 16 residues in the CDR3. V lost 4 bases, J lost 1 base, and 4 bases stayed unmatched. Germline assignment: CDR1 SGDLS and CDR2 YYNGEE. CDR3 DNA: TGTGCCAGCAGCCCCTTAGCGGGAGGGTCCTACAATGAGCAGTTCTTC. Translating gives CASSPLAGGSYNEQFF.

This clone was detected a few times. The chain links TRBV2 to TRBJ2-1, with a weak D call TRBD2 (5 bases). The V and J ends lost 4 bases and 10 bases respectively, with 11 bases between them. CDR1 is SNHLY, CDR2 FYNNEI, per germline. The CDR3 extends over 12 amino acids. This CDR3 is CASSASVAEQFF. CDR3 in DNA: TGTGCCAGCAGTGCCTCGGTAGCGGAGCAGTTCTTC.

Notes on this clone: At one end the junction does not follow the germline gene, possibly because of a read error. CDR3 sequence reads: CSSSLGSTGDSNQPQHF. The CDR3 nucleotides are TGTTCCAGCAGCTTGGGTTCGACAGGGGATAGCAATCAGCCCCAGCATTTT. The rearrangement joins TRBV7-9 to TRBJ1-5; the match to TRBD1 covers 8 bases. The CDR3 loop spans 17 amino acids. Germline V gene sequence: CDR1 SEHNR, CDR2 FQNEAQ (reference sequence). Full variable domain (missing parts from reference TRBV7-9 and TRBJ1-5): DTGVSQNPRHKITKRGQNVTFRCDPISEHNRLYWYRQTLGQGPEFLTYFQNEAQLEKSRLLSDRFSAERPKGSFSTLEIQRTEQGDSAMYLCSSSLGSTGDSNQPQHFGDGTRLSIL.

This chain uses TRBV5-1 with TRBJ2-2, with TRBD2 matching over 12 bases. The CDR3 consists of 17 residues. Germline CDR1 reads SGHRS; CDR2 reads YFSETQ. J was trimmed by 4 bases and V by 3 bases; bases with no gene match: 7. Here the CDR3 reads CASSSLAGGDLTGELFF. The CDR3 nucleotides are TGCGCCAGCAGCTCTCTAGCGGGGGGGGATCTCACCGGGGAGCTGTTTTTT.

The J gene is TRBJ2-1, the V gene TRBV19, with D possibly TRBD2 on 7 matching bases. Between the trimmed V and J ends, which lost 5 bases and 16 bases, there was a span of 24 bases. This CDR3 region has 14 residues. Germline V gives CDR1 LNHDA, CDR2 SQIVND (reference sequence). CDR3 nucleotide sequence: TGTGCCAGTAGTGGCCCCGGACTAGGCCGGGGGCACTTCTTC. Translating gives CASSGPGLGRGHFF.